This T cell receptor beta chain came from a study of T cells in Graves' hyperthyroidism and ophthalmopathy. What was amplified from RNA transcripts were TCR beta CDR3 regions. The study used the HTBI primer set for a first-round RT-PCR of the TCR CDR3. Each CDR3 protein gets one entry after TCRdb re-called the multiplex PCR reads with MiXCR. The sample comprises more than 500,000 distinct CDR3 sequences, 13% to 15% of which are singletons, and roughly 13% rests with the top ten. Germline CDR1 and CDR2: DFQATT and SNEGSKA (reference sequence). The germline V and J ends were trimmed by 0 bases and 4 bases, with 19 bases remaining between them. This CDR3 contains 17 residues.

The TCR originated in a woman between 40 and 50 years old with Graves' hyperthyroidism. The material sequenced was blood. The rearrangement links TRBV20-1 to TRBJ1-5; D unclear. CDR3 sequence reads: CSARDSRRPHGNQPQHF. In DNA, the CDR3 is TGCAGTGCTAGAGATTCCCGCAGGCCCCATGGGAATCAGCCCCAGCATTTT.